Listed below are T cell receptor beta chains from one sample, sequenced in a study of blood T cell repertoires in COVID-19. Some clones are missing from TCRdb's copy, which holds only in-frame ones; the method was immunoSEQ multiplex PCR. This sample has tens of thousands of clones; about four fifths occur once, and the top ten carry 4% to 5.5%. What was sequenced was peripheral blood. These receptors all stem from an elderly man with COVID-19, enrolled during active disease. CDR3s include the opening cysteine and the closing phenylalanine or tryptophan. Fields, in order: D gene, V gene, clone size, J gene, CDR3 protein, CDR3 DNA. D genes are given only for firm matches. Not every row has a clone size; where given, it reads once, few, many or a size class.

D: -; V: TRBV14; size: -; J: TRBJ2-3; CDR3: CASSRDSLSTDTQYF; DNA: TGTGCCAGCAGCCGGGACTCTTTAAGCACAGATACGCAGTATTTT
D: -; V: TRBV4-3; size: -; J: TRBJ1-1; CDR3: CASSQGGGSQTAFF; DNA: TGCGCCAGCAGCCAAGGTGGCGGGAGTCAGACTGCTTTCTTT
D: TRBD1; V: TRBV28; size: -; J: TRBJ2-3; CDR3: CASSKGQGYTDTQYF; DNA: TGTGCCAGCAGTAAAGGACAGGGGTACACGGATACGCAGTATTTT
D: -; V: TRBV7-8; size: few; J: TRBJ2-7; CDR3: CASSLRPAGSSYEQYF; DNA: TGTGCCAGCAGCTTACGACCGGCGGGTTCCTCCTACGAGCAGTACTTC
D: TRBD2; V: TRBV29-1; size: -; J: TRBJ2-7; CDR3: CSALSGISYEQYF; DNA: TGCAGCGCCCTTAGCGGGATAAGCTACGAGCAGTACTTC
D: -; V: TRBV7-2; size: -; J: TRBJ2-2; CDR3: CASSPRARGNTGELFF; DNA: TGTGCCAGCAGCCCCAGGGCGCGGGGGAACACCGGGGAGCTGTTTTTT
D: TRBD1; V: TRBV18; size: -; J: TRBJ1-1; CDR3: CASSANGQGENAFF; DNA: TGTGCCAGCTCAGCCAACGGACAGGGAGAGAATGCTTTCTTT
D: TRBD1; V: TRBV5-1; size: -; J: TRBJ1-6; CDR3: CASSLWGTGYSPLHF; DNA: TGCGCCAGCAGCTTGTGGGGGACAGGGTATTCACCCCTCCACTTT
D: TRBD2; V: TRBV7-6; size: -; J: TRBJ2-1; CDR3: CASSPTSGRLYNEQFF; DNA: TGTGCCAGCAGCCCGACTAGCGGGAGGCTCTACAATGAGCAGTTCTTC
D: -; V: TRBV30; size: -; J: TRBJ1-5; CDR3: CAWSDTSQGAEPQHF; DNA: TGTGCCTGGAGCGATACATCACAGGGTGCGGAGCCCCAGCATTTT
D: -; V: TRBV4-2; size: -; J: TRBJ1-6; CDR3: CVSSQDQGYNSPLHF; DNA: TGTGTCAGCAGCCAAGATCAGGGCTATAATTCACCCCTCCACTTT
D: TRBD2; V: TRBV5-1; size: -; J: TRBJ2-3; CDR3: CASSSHGTSGSTDTQYF; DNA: TGCGCCAGCAGCTCCCATGGGACTAGCGGTAGCACAGATACGCAGTATTTT
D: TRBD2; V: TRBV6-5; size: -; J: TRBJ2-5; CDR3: CASRLAGLQETQYF; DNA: TGTGCCAGCAGACTAGCGGGCCTACAAGAGACCCAGTACTTC
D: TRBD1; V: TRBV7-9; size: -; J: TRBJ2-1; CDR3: CASSRDPRGLGNEQFF; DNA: TGTGCCAGCAGCCGAGACCCCAGGGGGCTGGGCAATGAGCAGTTCTTC
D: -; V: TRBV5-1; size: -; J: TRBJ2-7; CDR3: CASSLFLDDRHYEQYF; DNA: TGCGCCAGCAGCTTGTTTCTAGACGACAGACACTACGAGCAGTACTTC
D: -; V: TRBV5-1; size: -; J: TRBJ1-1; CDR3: CASRSGTPNTEAFF; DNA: TGCGCCAGCAGATCCGGGACACCGAACACTGAAGCTTTCTTT
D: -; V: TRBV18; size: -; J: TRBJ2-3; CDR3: CASSPWAPSSTDTQYF; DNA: TGTGCCAGCTCCCCGTGGGCCCCTTCTAGCACAGATACGCAGTATTTT
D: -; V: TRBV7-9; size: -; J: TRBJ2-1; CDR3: CASSLGQRGSNEQFF; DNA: TGTGCCAGCAGCTTAGGGCAACGAGGCTCCAATGAGCAGTTCTTC
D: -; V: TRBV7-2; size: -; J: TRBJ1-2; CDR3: CASSSSFGGGYTF; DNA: TGTGCCAGCAGCAGCTCCTTCGGTGGTGGCTACACCTTC
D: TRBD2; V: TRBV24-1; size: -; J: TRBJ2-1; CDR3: CATSGGDGRAGYEQFF; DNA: TGTGCCACCAGCGGTGGTGACGGGAGGGCCGGATACGAGCAGTTCTTC
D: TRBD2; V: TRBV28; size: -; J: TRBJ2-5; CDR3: CASSLIGTSGRGKETQYF; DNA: TGTGCCAGCAGTTTAATAGGTACTAGCGGGAGGGGAAAAGAGACCCAGTACTTC
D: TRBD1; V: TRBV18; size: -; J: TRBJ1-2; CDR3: CASSPDRVYGYTF; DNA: TGTGCCAGCTCACCGGACAGGGTCTATGGCTACACCTTC
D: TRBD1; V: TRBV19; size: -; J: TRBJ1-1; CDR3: CASRDRGTTEAFF; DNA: TGTGCCAGCAGGGACAGGGGGACCACTGAAGCTTTCTTT